This is a list of T cell receptor beta chains from one sample in a study of technical replicates of blood from a handful of donors. Measured with immunoSEQ multiplex PCR; TCRdb has only the in-frame clones, and not every one. The repertoire has around 79,000 clones, 85% to 95% of them found once; the top ten carry 0.26%. The material sequenced was T cells isolated from PBMCs. These TCRs come from a human donor in good health. Both conserved end residues are part of each CDR3. The order of the fields is D gene, J gene, clone size, V gene, CDR3 DNA, CDR3 protein. A D gene is named only where the DNA matches it firmly. Clone size is stated in some rows and not others, as once, few, many or a class when expanded.

d_gene: TRBD2
j_gene: TRBJ2-1
abundance: .
v_gene: TRBV10-1
CDR3nt: TGCGCCAGCAGCGCCCCGGGGGGTCGCGGGAGTTCCTACAATGAGCAGTTCTTC
CDR3aa: CASSAPGGRGSSYNEQFF

d_gene: TRBD2
j_gene: TRBJ2-3
abundance: once
v_gene: TRBV9
CDR3nt: TGTGCCAGCAGCGTAGCGGCTAGCGGGGTTTTGGATACGCAGTATTTT
CDR3aa: CASSVAASGVLDTQYF

d_gene: TRBD1
j_gene: TRBJ1-6
abundance: .
v_gene: TRBV6-5
CDR3nt: TGTGCCAGCAGCAGGGACAGGGACTATTCACCCCTCCACTTT
CDR3aa: CASSRDRDYSPLHF

d_gene: TRBD2
j_gene: TRBJ2-7
abundance: .
v_gene: TRBV7-9
CDR3nt: TGTGCCGGGAGGGAACTAGCGGGAACCTACGAGCAGTACTTC
CDR3aa: CAGRELAGTYEQYF

d_gene: TRBD2
j_gene: TRBJ2-4
abundance: .
v_gene: TRBV11-2
CDR3nt: TGTGCCAGCAGCGGGGGAGGGGGACTAGCGGATGGCAAAAACATTCAGTACTTC
CDR3aa: CASSGGGGLADGKNIQYF

d_gene: .
j_gene: TRBJ1-3
abundance: .
v_gene: TRBV30
CDR3nt: TGTGCCTGGATTCCAGGGAGGGCTGGAAACACCATATATTTT
CDR3aa: CAWIPGRAGNTIYF

d_gene: .
j_gene: TRBJ2-1
abundance: .
v_gene: TRBV11-3
CDR3nt: TGTGCCAGCAGCTTAGGTGGGAATAACCAGGGAGAGCAGTTCTTC
CDR3aa: CASSLGGNNQGEQFF

d_gene: TRBD2
j_gene: TRBJ2-1
abundance: .
v_gene: TRBV4-1
CDR3nt: TGCGCCAGCAGCCAAGGGGACCCCCCCGGGACTAGCGGGAACAATGAGCAGTTCTTC
CDR3aa: CASSQGDPPGTSGNNEQFF

d_gene: .
j_gene: TRBJ1-2
abundance: .
v_gene: TRBV7-6
CDR3nt: TGTGCCAGCAGCTTGGGGGACACGGGTCGCTATGGCTACACCTTC
CDR3aa: CASSLGDTGRYGYTF

d_gene: TRBD1
j_gene: TRBJ2-7
abundance: .
v_gene: TRBV5-1
CDR3nt: TGCGCCAGCAGCTCTTACTACAGGGGGTCCTACGAGCAGTACTTC
CDR3aa: CASSSYYRGSYEQYF

d_gene: TRBD2
j_gene: TRBJ2-1
abundance: .
v_gene: TRBV6-6
CDR3nt: TGTGCCAGCATCGGGACTAGCGGGAGCTCCTACAATGAGCAGTTCTTC
CDR3aa: CASIGTSGSSYNEQFF

d_gene: TRBD1
j_gene: TRBJ2-7
abundance: .
v_gene: TRBV12-5
CDR3nt: TGTGCTAGTGGTTTGCCCCCGGGACAGGGAAATTCCTACGAGCAGTACTTC
CDR3aa: CASGLPPGQGNSYEQYF

d_gene: TRBD1
j_gene: TRBJ2-7
abundance: .
v_gene: TRBV5-4
CDR3nt: TGTGCCAGCAGCCTCGAGCAGGGGGCTACCTACGAGCAGTACTTC
CDR3aa: CASSLEQGATYEQYF

d_gene: TRBD1
j_gene: TRBJ2-7
abundance: .
v_gene: TRBV13
CDR3nt: TGTGCCAGCAGCCTGGGACAGGGGACCTACGAGCAGTACTTC
CDR3aa: CASSLGQGTYEQYF

d_gene: .
j_gene: TRBJ2-1
abundance: .
v_gene: TRBV7-8
CDR3nt: TGTGCCAGCAGCTTCCCAGAACTAGTCGTTGGACACAATGAGCAGTTCTTC
CDR3aa: CASSFPELVVGHNEQFF

d_gene: .
j_gene: TRBJ2-7
abundance: .
v_gene: TRBV5-1
CDR3nt: TGCGCCAGCACTCTCCCCGGAGCGGGCCAAGACGAGCAGTACTTC
CDR3aa: CASTLPGAGQDEQYF

d_gene: .
j_gene: TRBJ1-1
abundance: .
v_gene: TRBV11-2
CDR3nt: TGTGCCAGCAGCTTAGATCTCACAGAGACCATGAACACTGAAGCTTTCTTT
CDR3aa: CASSLDLTETMNTEAFF

d_gene: .
j_gene: TRBJ1-4
abundance: .
v_gene: TRBV5-4
CDR3nt: TGTGCCAGCAGCTTCGGGGTTGACAAAGAAAAACTGTTTTTT
CDR3aa: CASSFGVDKEKLFF

d_gene: TRBD2
j_gene: TRBJ2-7
abundance: .
v_gene: TRBV6-5
CDR3nt: TGTGCCAGCGGGGTGGGGGGGACCTACGAGCAGTACTTC
CDR3aa: CASGVGGTYEQYF

d_gene: .
j_gene: TRBJ1-2
abundance: once
v_gene: TRBV2
CDR3nt: TGTGCCAGCAGGGCTGATGTTACAGCTAACTATGGCTACACCTTC
CDR3aa: CASRADVTANYGYTF

d_gene: TRBD1
j_gene: TRBJ1-1
abundance: .
v_gene: TRBV19
CDR3nt: TGTGCCAGTAGCGGACAGGGCGGACCCATGATCGCTTTCTTT
CDR3aa: CASSGQGGPMIAFF

d_gene: TRBD1
j_gene: TRBJ1-1
abundance: .
v_gene: TRBV7-8
CDR3nt: TGTGCCAGCAGCCCACAGGGGGGGAACACTGAAGCTTTCTTT
CDR3aa: CASSPQGGNTEAFF

d_gene: TRBD1
j_gene: TRBJ1-5
abundance: .
v_gene: TRBV2
CDR3nt: TGTGCCAGCAGTTACAGGGGGCGGAGTAATCAGCCCCAGCATTTT
CDR3aa: CASSYRGRSNQPQHF

d_gene: .
j_gene: TRBJ1-4
abundance: .
v_gene: TRBV2
CDR3nt: TGTGCCAGCAAGGGCAGGGGATTACCCAATGAAAAACTGTTTTTT
CDR3aa: CASKGRGLPNEKLFF

d_gene: TRBD2
j_gene: TRBJ2-3
abundance: .
v_gene: TRBV13
CDR3nt: TGTGCCAGCAGCTGGGGAACTCGGACTAGCGGAGTCAAACTACTCACAGATACGCAGTATTTT
CDR3aa: CASSWGTRTSGVKLLTDTQYF

d_gene: .
j_gene: TRBJ2-5
abundance: .
v_gene: TRBV2
CDR3nt: TGTGCCAGCACCCTGGTGAGAGAGACCCAGTACTTC
CDR3aa: CASTLVRETQYF

d_gene: .
j_gene: TRBJ1-2
abundance: .
v_gene: TRBV6-1
CDR3nt: TGTGCCAGCAGTGAAGTAGGGGGTTTCTATGGCTACACCTTC
CDR3aa: CASSEVGGFYGYTF

d_gene: .
j_gene: TRBJ1-2
abundance: .
v_gene: TRBV27
CDR3nt: TGTGCCAGCAGTTTATTGGGGGGGTCTAACTATGGCTACACCTTC
CDR3aa: CASSLLGGSNYGYTF

d_gene: TRBD1
j_gene: TRBJ2-2
abundance: .
v_gene: TRBV29-1
CDR3nt: TGCAGCGTTGTGCTGATTGGACAGGAGAACACCGGGGAGCTGTTTTTT
CDR3aa: CSVVLIGQENTGELFF

d_gene: .
j_gene: TRBJ2-5
abundance: once
v_gene: TRBV30
CDR3nt: TGTGCCTGGAGAGGGCAGGGCAAGACCCAGTACTTC
CDR3aa: CAWRGQGKTQYF

d_gene: TRBD2
j_gene: TRBJ2-3
abundance: .
v_gene: TRBV4-1
CDR3nt: TGCGCCAGCAGCCGCGGTTCGGCGGGAGCAACAGATACGCAGTATTTT
CDR3aa: CASSRGSAGATDTQYF

d_gene: .
j_gene: TRBJ1-1
abundance: .
v_gene: TRBV18
CDR3nt: TGTGCCAGCTCCCTCGGGGAGAACACTGAAGCTTTCTTT
CDR3aa: CASSLGENTEAFF

d_gene: .
j_gene: TRBJ1-3
abundance: once
v_gene: TRBV5-4
CDR3nt: TGTGCCAGCAGCGCGGGGACGTCTTCTGGAAACACCATATATTTT
CDR3aa: CASSAGTSSGNTIYF

d_gene: .
j_gene: TRBJ2-7
abundance: .
v_gene: TRBV6-1
CDR3nt: TGTGCCAGCAGTGAACTGGACAGCGAAGCGTACGAGCAGTACTTC
CDR3aa: CASSELDSEAYEQYF

d_gene: .
j_gene: TRBJ1-4
abundance: .
v_gene: TRBV6-1
CDR3nt: TGTGCCAGCAGTGACAGGTCCAGTTCTAATGAAAAACTGTTTTTT
CDR3aa: CASSDRSSSNEKLFF

d_gene: TRBD2
j_gene: TRBJ2-1
abundance: .
v_gene: TRBV25-1
CDR3nt: TGTGCCAGCAGTGTCATATCTAGCGGGAGGGCTGCTGGTGAGCAGTTCTTC
CDR3aa: CASSVISSGRAAGEQFF

d_gene: TRBD1
j_gene: TRBJ2-7
abundance: .
v_gene: TRBV6-1
CDR3nt: TGTGCCAGCAGTGAAGGGACAGGAGACTACGAGCAGTACTTC
CDR3aa: CASSEGTGDYEQYF

d_gene: TRBD1
j_gene: TRBJ1-2
abundance: .
v_gene: TRBV9
CDR3nt: TGTGCCAGCAGCCGTCTCACAGGGGGCACTAACTATGGCTACACCTTC
CDR3aa: CASSRLTGGTNYGYTF

d_gene: TRBD2
j_gene: TRBJ2-7
abundance: once
v_gene: TRBV23-1
CDR3nt: TGCGCCAGACGCGCTAAAGCGGGGGGGCGTGGCGCGCAGCAGTACTTC
CDR3aa: CARRAKAGGRGAQQYF

d_gene: .
j_gene: TRBJ1-1
abundance: few
v_gene: TRBV6-1
CDR3nt: TGTGCCAGCAGGGTTCCCGGGAGAAACACTGAAGCTTTCTTT
CDR3aa: CASRVPGRNTEAFF

d_gene: .
j_gene: TRBJ1-5
abundance: .
v_gene: TRBV27
CDR3nt: TGTGCCAGCAGTTCGGACAGCCTAATGGCCCAGCATTTT
CDR3aa: CASSSDSLMAQHF

d_gene: .
j_gene: TRBJ1-1
abundance: .
v_gene: TRBV7-9
CDR3nt: TGTGCCAGCAGCTTTAACACGAACACTGAAGCTTTCTTT
CDR3aa: CASSFNTNTEAFF

d_gene: TRBD1
j_gene: TRBJ2-1
abundance: .
v_gene: TRBV9
CDR3nt: TGTGCCAGCAGCGGGGGACCAGGGACAGAACACAATGAGCAGTTCTTC
CDR3aa: CASSGGPGTEHNEQFF

d_gene: .
j_gene: TRBJ2-3
abundance: once
v_gene: TRBV27
CDR3nt: TGTGCCAGGACTGAGGTAGGGTTCCGGGCGGGATCTAACACAGATACGCAGTATTTT
CDR3aa: CARTEVGFRAGSNTDTQYF

d_gene: .
j_gene: TRBJ2-3
abundance: .
v_gene: TRBV9
CDR3nt: TGTGCCAGCAGCTCATTTAGCGGCACAGATACGCAGTATTTT
CDR3aa: CASSSFSGTDTQYF